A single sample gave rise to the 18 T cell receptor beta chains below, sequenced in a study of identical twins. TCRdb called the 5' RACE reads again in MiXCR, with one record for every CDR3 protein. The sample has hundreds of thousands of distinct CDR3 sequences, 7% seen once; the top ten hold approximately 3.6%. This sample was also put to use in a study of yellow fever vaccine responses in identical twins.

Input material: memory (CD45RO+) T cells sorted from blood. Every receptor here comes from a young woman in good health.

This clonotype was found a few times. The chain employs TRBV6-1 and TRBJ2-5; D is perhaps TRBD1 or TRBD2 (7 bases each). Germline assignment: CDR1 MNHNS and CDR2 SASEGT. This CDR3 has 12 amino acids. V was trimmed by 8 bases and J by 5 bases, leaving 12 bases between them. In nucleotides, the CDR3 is TGTGCCAGCGGCAGGGGGGGGGAGACCCAGTACTTC. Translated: CASGRGGETQYF.

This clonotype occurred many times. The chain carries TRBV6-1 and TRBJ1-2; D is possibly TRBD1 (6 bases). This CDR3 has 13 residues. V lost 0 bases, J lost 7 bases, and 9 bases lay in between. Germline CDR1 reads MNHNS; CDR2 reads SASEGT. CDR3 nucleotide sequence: TGTGCCAGCAGTGAAGCGTCCAGGGGTGGCTACACCTTC. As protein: CASSEASRGGYTF.

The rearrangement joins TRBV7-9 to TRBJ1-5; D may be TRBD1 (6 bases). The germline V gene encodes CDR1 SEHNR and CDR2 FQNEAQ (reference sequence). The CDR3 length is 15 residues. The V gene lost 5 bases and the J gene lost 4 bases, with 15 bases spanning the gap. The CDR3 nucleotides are TGTGCCAGCAGCCCCGGAGGGGGTAGAAATCAGCCCCAGCATTTT. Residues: CASSPGGGRNQPQHF. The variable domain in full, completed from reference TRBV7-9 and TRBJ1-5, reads DTGVSQNPRHKITKRGQNVTFRCDPISEHNRLYWYRQTLGQGPEFLTYFQNEAQLEKSRLLSDRFSAERPKGSFSTLEIQRTEQGDSAMYLCASSPGGGRNQPQHFGDGTRLSIL.

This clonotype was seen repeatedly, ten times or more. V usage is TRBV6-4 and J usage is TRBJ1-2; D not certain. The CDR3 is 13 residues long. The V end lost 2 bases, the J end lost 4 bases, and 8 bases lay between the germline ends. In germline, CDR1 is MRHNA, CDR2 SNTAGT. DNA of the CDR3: TGTGCCAGCAGTGACCCCCCTTTCTATGGCTACACCTTC. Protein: CASSDPPFYGYTF.

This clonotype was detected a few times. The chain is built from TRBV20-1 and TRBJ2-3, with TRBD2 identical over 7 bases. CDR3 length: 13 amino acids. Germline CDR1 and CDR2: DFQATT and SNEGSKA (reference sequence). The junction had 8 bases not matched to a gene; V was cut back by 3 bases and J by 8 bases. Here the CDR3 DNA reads TGCAGTGCTAGTCCTCACGGGGAGGGTACGCAGTATTTT. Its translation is CSASPHGEGTQYF.

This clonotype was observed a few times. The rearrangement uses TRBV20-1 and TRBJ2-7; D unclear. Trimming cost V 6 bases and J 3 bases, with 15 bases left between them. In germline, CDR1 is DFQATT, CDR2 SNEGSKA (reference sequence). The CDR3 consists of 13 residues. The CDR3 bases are TGCAGTGCCAAGGGTCAGACCGACTACGAGCAGTACTTC. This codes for CSAKGQTDYEQYF.

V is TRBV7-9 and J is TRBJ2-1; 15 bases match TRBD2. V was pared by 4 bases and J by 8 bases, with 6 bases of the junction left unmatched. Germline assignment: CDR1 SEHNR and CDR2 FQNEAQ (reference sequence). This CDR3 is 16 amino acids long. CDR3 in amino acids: CASSSGLAGGLDEQFF. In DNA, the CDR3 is TGTGCCAGCAGCTCTGGACTAGCGGGAGGGTTGGATGAGCAGTTCTTC.

The CDR3 DNA reads as TGTGCCAGCAGCGTAGAGCCAGGGAACACTGAAGCTTTCTTT. Protein product: CASSVEPGNTEAFF. The rearrangement joins TRBV9 to TRBJ1-1, with D uncertain. The CDR3 consists of 14 residues. Germline CDR1 reads SGDLS; CDR2 reads YYNGEE. Trimming cost V 0 bases and J 1 base, with 7 bases left between them.

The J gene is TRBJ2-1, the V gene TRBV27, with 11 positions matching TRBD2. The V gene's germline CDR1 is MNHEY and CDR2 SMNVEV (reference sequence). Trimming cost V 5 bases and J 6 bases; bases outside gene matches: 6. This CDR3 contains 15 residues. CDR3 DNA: TGTGCCAGCAGTCCTACTAGCGGGAGTGGCAATGAGCAGTTCTTC. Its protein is CASSPTSGSGNEQFF.

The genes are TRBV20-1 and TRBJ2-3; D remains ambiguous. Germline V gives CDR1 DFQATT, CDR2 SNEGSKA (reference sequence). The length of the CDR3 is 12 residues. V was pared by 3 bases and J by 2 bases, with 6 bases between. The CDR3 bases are TGCAGTGCTAGGGCCGACACAGATACGCAGTATTTT. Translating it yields CSARADTDTQYF.

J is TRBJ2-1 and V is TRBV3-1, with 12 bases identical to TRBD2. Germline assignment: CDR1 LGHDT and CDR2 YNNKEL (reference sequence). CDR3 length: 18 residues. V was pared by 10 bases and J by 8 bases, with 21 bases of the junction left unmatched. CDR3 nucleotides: TGTGCCATCTGCCTTATTCGGGCGACTAGCGGGAGCACCCATGAGCAGTTCTTC. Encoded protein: CAICLIRATSGSTHEQFF.

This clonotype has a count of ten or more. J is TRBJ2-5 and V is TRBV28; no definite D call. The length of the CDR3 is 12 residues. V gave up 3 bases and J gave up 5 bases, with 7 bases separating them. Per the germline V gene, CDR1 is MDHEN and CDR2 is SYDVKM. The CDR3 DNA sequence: TGTGCCAGCAGTTTCCTGGGGGAGACCCAGTACTTC. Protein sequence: CASSFLGETQYF.

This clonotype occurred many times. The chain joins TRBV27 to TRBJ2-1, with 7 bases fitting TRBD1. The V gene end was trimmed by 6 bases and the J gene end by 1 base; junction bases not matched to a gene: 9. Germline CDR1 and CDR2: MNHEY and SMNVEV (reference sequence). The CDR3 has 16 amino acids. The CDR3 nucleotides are TGTGCCAGCAGCCCCTTTTCAGGGGGTTCCTACAATGAGCAGTTCTTC. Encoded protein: CASSPFSGGSYNEQFF.

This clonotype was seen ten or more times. The CDR3: CSARTSSGGNEQFF. The CDR3 coding sequence is TGCAGTGCTAGAACTTCGTCAGGGGGCAATGAGCAGTTCTTC. The V and J genes are TRBV20-1 and TRBJ2-1; 7 nucleotides match TRBD1. CDR1 is DFQATT, CDR2 SNEGSKA, per germline (reference sequence). The CDR3 extends over 14 amino acids. Trimming at V came to 2 bases and at J to 6 bases, leaving 7 bases not matched to a gene.

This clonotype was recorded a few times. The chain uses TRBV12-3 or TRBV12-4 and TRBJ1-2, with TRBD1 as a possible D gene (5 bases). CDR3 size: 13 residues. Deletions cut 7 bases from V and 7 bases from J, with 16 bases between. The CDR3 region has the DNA TGTGCCAGCACCTCCCGGGGCCCAGGTGGCTACACCTTC. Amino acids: CASTSRGPGGYTF.

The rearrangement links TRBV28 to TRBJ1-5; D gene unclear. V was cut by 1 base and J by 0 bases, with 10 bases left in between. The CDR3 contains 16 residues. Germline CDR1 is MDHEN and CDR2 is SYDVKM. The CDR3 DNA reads TGTGCCAGCAGTTTATCTTCCGTCTATAGCAATCAGCCCCAGCATTTT. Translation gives CASSLSSVYSNQPQHF. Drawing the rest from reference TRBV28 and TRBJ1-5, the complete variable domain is DVKVTQSSRYLVKRTGEKVFLECVQDMDHENMFWYRQDPGLGLRLIYFSYDVKMKEKGDIPEGYSVSREKKERFSLILESASTNQTSMYLCASSLSSVYSNQPQHFGDGTRLSIL.

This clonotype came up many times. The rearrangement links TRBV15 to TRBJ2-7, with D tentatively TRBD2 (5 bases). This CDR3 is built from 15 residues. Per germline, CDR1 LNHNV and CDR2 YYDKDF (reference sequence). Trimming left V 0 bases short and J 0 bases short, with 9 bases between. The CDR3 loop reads CATSRDPLASYEQYF. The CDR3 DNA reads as TGTGCCACCAGCAGAGATCCCCTAGCCTCCTACGAGCAGTACTTC.

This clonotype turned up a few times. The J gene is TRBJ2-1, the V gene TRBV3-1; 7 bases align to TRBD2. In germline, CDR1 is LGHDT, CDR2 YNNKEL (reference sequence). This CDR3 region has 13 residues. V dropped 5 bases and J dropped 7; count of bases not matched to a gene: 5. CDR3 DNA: TGTGCCAGCAGCTTGAGGGGAGGGAATGAGCAGTTCTTC. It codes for CASSLRGGNEQFF.